The rows below give T cell receptor beta chains drawn from one sample of a study of T cells and copy number aberrations in small-cell lung cancer. Using immunoSEQ multiplex PCR, the repertoire was profiled, and TCRdb retains in-frame clones only, with some absent. The profile shows thousands of clones, roughly four fifths of them singletons. Sequencing was carried out using normal tissue next to the tumor. The receptor source for this set is a woman aged 50 to 60 with small cell lung cancer. Each CDR3 is given without its conserved first and last residue.

TRBJ2-3,TRBV5-1,ASSPMGLAGPATDTQY
TRBJ2-2,TRBV4-3,ASSQLAENTGELF
TRBJ2-7,TRBV29-1,SVGGRSSYEQY
TRBJ2-1,TRBV7-3,ASSPGLAGGPAIDNEQF
TRBJ1-5,TRBV19,ASFTRGSGDNQPQH
TRBJ2-1,TRBV6-1,ASRTGDSEQF
TRBJ2-3,TRBV23-1,ASSQWANVVRTDTQY
TRBJ2-1,TRBV27,ASSRRTSGSWGYNEQF
TRBJ1-2,TRBV6-5,ASSPQPRGGYGYT
TRBJ2-1,TRBV18,ASSPDFDEQF
TRBJ2-1,TRBV11-2,ASRQAARDEQF